What follows are 28 T cell receptor beta chains derived from one specimen sequenced in a study of cytomegalovirus exposure and HLA in healthy donors. Generated by immunoSEQ multiplex PCR, the TCRdb table keeps only in-frame clones and is missing some. The sample carries some 340,000 clones, roughly 87% recorded once. Sequenced sample: PBMCs. These receptors were taken from a woman in her twenties or thirties in good health and CMV-seropositive.

The J gene is TRBJ2-2, the V gene TRBV6-5, with 8 bases aligning to TRBD1. The V gene's germline CDR1 is MNHEY and CDR2 SVGAGI. V dropped 7 bases and J dropped 7; count of bases not matched to a gene: 8. This CDR3 has 14 amino acids. CDR3 protein: CASNNAGGNGELFF. CDR3 bases: TGTGCCAGCAACAATGCAGGGGGCAACGGGGAGCTGTTTTTT.

A note on this clone: The identical CDR3 is also encoded by other nucleotide sequences in the sample. The chain is built from TRBV11-2 and TRBJ1-5, with 7 nucleotides matching TRBD1. Per the germline V gene, CDR1 is SGHAT and CDR2 is FQNNGV. V shed 1 base, J shed 2 bases, and the junction held 2 bases outside the gene matches. This CDR3 spans 15 amino acids. In DNA form, the CDR3 reads TGTGCCAGCAGCTTAGGGACAGGTGGCAATCAGCCCCAGCATTTT. Its translation: CASSLGTGGNQPQHF.

V gene TRBV5-5 combines with J gene TRBJ2-7; possible D gene TRBD1, 5 bases. The CDR3 sequence is 15 residues long. Trimming left V 0 bases short and J 2 bases short, with 12 bases between. Germline CDR1 is SGHKS and CDR2 is YYEKEE (reference sequence). CDR3 residues: CASSLVYRTTYEQYF. CDR3 coding DNA: TGTGCCAGCAGCTTGGTATACAGGACAACCTACGAGCAGTACTTC.

This chain joins TRBV27 and TRBJ1-1; the D is unclear. The germline V and J ends were trimmed by 5 bases and 2 bases, with 12 bases remaining between them. Germline V gives CDR1 MNHEY, CDR2 SMNVEV (reference sequence). The CDR3 length is 14 residues. This chain's CDR3 is CASSPVKINTEAFF. CDR3 nucleotide sequence: TGTGCCAGCAGTCCCGTCAAAATAAACACTGAAGCTTTCTTT.

The chain has TRBV14 and TRBJ1-2, with 8 bases aligning to TRBD1. Germline lookup yields CDR1 SGHDN and CDR2 FVKESK. The CDR3 sequence is 16 residues long. Losses at the gene ends were 3 bases for V and 0 bases for J; bases not matched to a gene: 6. The CDR3 DNA is TGTGCCAGCAGCCAGTTCCAGGGGGCGCCTAACTATGGCTACACCTTC. Translation: CASSQFQGAPNYGYTF.

The DNA for the CDR3 is TGTGCCAGCAGCTTAGAGGAGAGCACAGATACGCAGTATTTT. It yields the protein CASSLEESTDTQYF. The chain is built from TRBV7-6 and TRBJ2-3; D not certain. Germline CDR1 SGHVS, CDR2 FNYEAQ. The CDR3 runs to 14 residues. V was pared by 1 base and J by 0 bases, with 5 bases between.

V usage is TRBV9 and J usage is TRBJ2-1; D tentatively fits TRBD1 or TRBD2 (5 bases each). The germline CDR1 and CDR2 sequences are SGDLS and YYNGEE. The V gene lost 2 bases and the J gene lost 7 bases, with 7 bases spanning the gap. The CDR3 covers 12 residues. Here the CDR3 DNA reads TGTGCCAGCAGCGTCAGGGAGAATGAGCAGTTCTTC. Encoded protein: CASSVRENEQFF.

This clone was seen just once. The chain recombines TRBV28 with TRBJ2-7; D is uncertain. V dropped 3 bases and J dropped 3 bases, with 15 bases sitting between them. Germline V gene sequence: CDR1 MDHEN, CDR2 SYDVKM. The CDR3 consists of 15 residues. The CDR3 protein is CASSFLSRTIYEQYF. The CDR3 nucleotides read TGTGCCAGCAGTTTCCTGTCTCGAACCATCTACGAGCAGTACTTC. Based on the CDR3 plus reference TRBV28 and TRBJ2-7, the full variable domain is DVKVTQSSRYLVKRTGEKVFLECVQDMDHENMFWYRQDPGLGLRLIYFSYDVKMKEKGDIPEGYSVSREKKERFSLILESASTNQTSMYLCASSFLSRTIYEQYFGPGTRLTVT.

This clone was found a few times. The gene calls are TRBV6-6 and TRBJ2-7; 9 bases are a match to TRBD1. CDR1 and CDR2 from the germline V gene are MNHNY and SVGAGI (reference sequence). The J segment lost 1 base and the V segment lost 6 bases, leaving 4 bases of the junction unmatched. The CDR3 sequence is 14 residues long. The CDR3: CASRGTGRSYEQYF. CDR3 nucleotide sequence: TGTGCCAGCAGAGGGACAGGGAGGTCCTACGAGCAGTACTTC.

The chain combines TRBV7-9 with TRBJ1-2; D remains unclear. The CDR3 has 13 residues. From germline, CDR1 is SEHNR and CDR2 FQNEAQ (reference sequence). The V and J ends lost 3 bases and 4 bases respectively, with 9 bases between them. The CDR3, as DNA: TGTGCCAGCAGCTTGGCAGCGGCCTATGGCTACACCTTC. This gives the protein CASSLAAAYGYTF.

V and J are TRBV10-2 and TRBJ2-1, with a tentative D call TRBD2 (6 bases). The CDR3 has 11 residues. The germline gives CDR1 WSHSY, CDR2 SAAADI. With 5 bases removed from V and 10 bases from J, the gap between germline ends came to 9 bases. In nucleotides, the CDR3 is TGCGCCAGCAGTCCCGGACTAGAGCAGTTCTTC. This encodes CASSPGLEQFF.

The V and J genes are TRBV20-1 and TRBJ1-2, with unresolved D. The CDR3 covers 11 residues. CDR1 and CDR2 (germline): DFQATT, SNEGSKA (reference sequence). V was trimmed by 0 bases and J by 9 bases, leaving 8 bases between them. CDR3 in amino acids: CSARDERSYTF. The CDR3 DNA sequence: TGCAGTGCTAGAGATGAGCGGAGCTACACCTTC.

This chain links TRBV5-4 with TRBJ2-7, with 7 bases that match TRBD1. The J segment lost 2 bases and the V segment lost 4 bases, leaving 3 bases of the junction unmatched. Germline-derived CDR1 and CDR2 are SGHNT and YYREEE (reference sequence). The CDR3 is 13 amino acids. The CDR3 spells CASSRTGAYEQYF. As DNA, the CDR3 is TGTGCCAGCAGCAGAACAGGGGCCTACGAGCAGTACTTC.

The chain has TRBV28 and TRBJ1-2, with D maybe TRBD1 (6 bases). Trimming cost V 6 bases and J 7 bases, with 18 bases left between them. CDR3 length equals 14 residues. From germline, CDR1 is MDHEN and CDR2 SYDVKM. Here the CDR3 reads CASRQGYVFGGYTF. DNA for the CDR3: TGTGCCAGCAGACAGGGATATGTTTTCGGTGGCTACACCTTC.

V and J are TRBV28 and TRBJ1-3, with D maybe TRBD1 (6 bases). V lost 1 base, J lost 2 bases, and 12 bases lay in between. The CDR3 sequence is 16 residues long. Germline CDR1 reads MDHEN; CDR2 reads SYDVKM. CDR3 amino acids: CASSLLNRATGNTIYF. For the CDR3, the DNA is TGTGCCAGCAGTTTATTAAACAGGGCTACTGGAAACACCATATATTTT. Variable domain in full (rest from reference TRBV28 and TRBJ1-3): DVKVTQSSRYLVKRTGEKVFLECVQDMDHENMFWYRQDPGLGLRLIYFSYDVKMKEKGDIPEGYSVSREKKERFSLILESASTNQTSMYLCASSLLNRATGNTIYFGEGSWLTVV.

The V gene is TRBV5-1, the J gene TRBJ2-2; 10 nucleotides agree with TRBD2. The V segment lost 4 bases and the J segment 3 bases; nucleotides outside the gene matches: 6. This CDR3 contains 16 residues. CDR1 and CDR2 from the germline V gene are SGHRS and YFSETQ. The CDR3 DNA follows: TGCGCCAGCAGCGAGCGGACTAGCGGATACACCGGGGAGCTGTTTTTT. Protein product: CASSERTSGYTGELFF.

This clone has a single count. The rearrangement links TRBV4-1 to TRBJ2-1; D might be TRBD1 or TRBD2, each matching 5 bases. Germline V CDR1 and CDR2: MGHRA, YSYEKL. The CDR3 spans 13 residues. V was shortened by 4 bases and J by 9 bases, with 13 bases between the two germline ends. The DNA of the CDR3 is TGCGCCAGCAGCCGACTCCGGGACGTTGAGCAGTTCTTC. Amino acid sequence: CASSRLRDVEQFF.

This sequence joins TRBV6-5 and TRBJ1-1; the D is unclear. The CDR3 totals 13 residues. V was clipped by 1 base and J by 5 bases, with 8 bases between them. CDR1 and CDR2 (germline): MNHEY, SVGAGI. CDR3 loop: CASSYFGVTEAFF. The CDR3 DNA is TGTGCCAGCAGTTACTTCGGGGTAACTGAAGCTTTCTTT.

The genes are TRBV23-1 and TRBJ2-7; D is uncertain. TRBV23-1 has ORF status, its function being uncertain. Between the trimmed V and J ends, which lost 1 base and 9 bases, there was a span of 4 bases. The CDR3 runs 10 residues. The CDR3: CASSQYSQYF. CDR3 coding DNA: TGCGCCAGCAGTCAATATTCGCAGTACTTC.

The chain links TRBV30 to TRBJ2-3; 9 nucleotides match TRBD1. Per germline, CDR1 GTSNPN and CDR2 SVGIG (reference sequence). CDR3 length: 13 amino acids. After removal of 7 bases from V and 2 bases from J, the junction contained 4 bases not matched to a gene. The DNA for the CDR3 is TGTGCCTTTGGGACAGGGAACACAGATACGCAGTATTTT. Its translation is CAFGTGNTDTQYF. Based on the CDR3 plus reference TRBV30 and TRBJ2-3, the full variable domain is SQTIHQWPATLVQPVGSPLSLECTVEGTSNPNLYWYRQAAGRGLQLLFYSVGIGQISSEVPQNLSASRPQDRQFILSSKKLLLSDSGFYLCAFGTGNTDTQYFGPGTRLTVL.

The gene calls are TRBV7-3 and TRBJ2-5; D tentatively fits TRBD1 or TRBD2 (5 bases each). The CDR3 length is 16 residues. Germline lookup yields CDR1 SGHTA and CDR2 FQGTGA. Trimming took 5 bases from V and 3 from J, leaving 19 bases between them. The DNA for the CDR3 is TGTGCCAGCAGCCCGTCCCCCGGGGCCTCCAAAGAGACCCAGTACTTC. Translation: CASSPSPGASKETQYF.

The gene calls are TRBV4-2 and TRBJ2-1; the D call may be TRBD1 or TRBD2 (5 bases each). The CDR3 is 16 amino acids. Germline V gives CDR1 LGHNA, CDR2 YNFKEQ. V lost 4 bases, J lost 4 bases, and 17 bases lay in between. This CDR3 reads CASSLEGEGPYNEQFF. The DNA of the CDR3 is TGTGCCAGCAGCCTAGAAGGTGAGGGACCGTACAATGAGCAGTTCTTC.

As concerns this clone: The same CDR3 arises from other DNA sequences in this sample as well. CDR3 region: CASSFGTDSYEQYF. The CDR3 DNA follows: TGCGCCAGCAGCTTCGGGACAGACTCCTACGAGCAGTACTTC. The J gene is TRBJ2-7, the V gene TRBV5-1, with 7 bases that match TRBD1. This CDR3 is 14 amino acids long. V shed 2 bases, J shed 0 bases, and the junction held 2 bases outside the gene matches. Germline CDR1 SGHRS, CDR2 YFSETQ.

The chain uses TRBV14 and TRBJ2-7; D unclear. There are 13 residues in the CDR3. Germline-derived CDR1 and CDR2 are SGHDN and FVKESK. Trimming took 4 bases from V and 3 from J, leaving 10 bases between them. The chain's CDR3 is CASSRAHFYEQYF. As DNA, the CDR3 is TGTGCCAGCAGCCGCGCACACTTCTACGAGCAGTACTTC.

The chain carries TRBV9 and TRBJ2-2; 10 bases agree with TRBD1. The CDR3 extends over 18 amino acids. J lost 8 bases, V lost 0 bases, and 13 bases had no gene match. From germline, CDR1 is SGDLS and CDR2 YYNGEE. The CDR3 region has the DNA TGTGCCAGCAGCGTAGCGGGACAGGGGACTTTTATTACTGGGGAGCTGTTTTTT. This translates into CASSVAGQGTFITGELFF.

The chain joins TRBV15 to TRBJ2-7; the D gene could be TRBD1 or TRBD2 (5 bases each). This CDR3 has 17 amino acids. V lost 0 bases to trimming and J lost 2 bases, with 17 bases between them. The germline V gene encodes CDR1 LNHNV and CDR2 YYDKDF (reference sequence). CDR3 nucleotides: TGTGCCACCAGCAGAGATCCGGGACCGCACTCCACCTACGAGCAGTACTTC. This encodes CATSRDPGPHSTYEQYF.

The rearrangement links TRBV7-2 to TRBJ1-1; 12 nucleotides match TRBD1. Germline CDR1 SGHTA, CDR2 FQGNSA. J was trimmed by 2 bases and V by 6 bases; bases with no gene match: 7. CDR3 length equals 16 residues. The CDR3 DNA reads as TGTGCCAGCAGGACCGGGACAGGGGGCGGAAACACTGAAGCTTTCTTT. This sequence encodes CASRTGTGGGNTEAFF.

The chain employs TRBV4-1 and TRBJ2-2, with D unclear. Per germline, CDR1 MGHRA and CDR2 YSYEKL. Trimming took off 4 bases at V and 5 bases at J, with 11 bases between the two ends. The CDR3 contains 14 residues. The DNA for the CDR3 is TGCGCCAGCAGCCTGATCGGTGGGACCGGGGAGCTGTTTTTT. Its translation is CASSLIGGTGELFF.